This T cell receptor (beta chain) was documented in a study of spatial heterogeneity in lung cancer. Study at large: The average count in raw reads for each unique TCR and UMI combination exceeded eight appearances.

Judged by abundance, this clonotype is medium-sized (0.01 to 0.1%). The antigen is not known. As for time point: sample taken at primary tumor resection. The input material, whole RNA from tumor, nontumor lung or frozen PBMC, was sequenced unsorted. All TCR cDNA molecules were individually tagged with a unique molecular identifier. MiXCR was run by TCRdb on the 5' RACE reads, yielding one entry per CDR3 protein. The sample includes approximately 9,500 distinct CDR3 sequences, around 12% of them seen just once. CDR1 is GTSNPN, CDR2 SVGIG, per germline (reference sequence). The trim removed 0 bases at V and 4 bases at J, leaving 14 bases unmatched. The CDR3 length is 17 residues. Study results and limitations: Coverage estimated for tumor T cells reached 6.5% to 8% for alpha chains and around 12% for beta chains. The study found that expanded intratumoral alpha and beta TCR counts tracked tumor mutation counts.

The origin of this receptor is a male donor with early-stage non-small cell lung cancer. The chain recombines TRBV30 with TRBJ1-2; 7 bases are a match to TRBD1. The sample was lung tumor tissue, taken at surgery. CDR3 sequence reads: CAWSVPLGWGQTYGYTF. The CDR3 DNA reads TGTGCCTGGAGTGTCCCTCTGGGGTGGGGACAGACCTATGGCTACACCTTC.